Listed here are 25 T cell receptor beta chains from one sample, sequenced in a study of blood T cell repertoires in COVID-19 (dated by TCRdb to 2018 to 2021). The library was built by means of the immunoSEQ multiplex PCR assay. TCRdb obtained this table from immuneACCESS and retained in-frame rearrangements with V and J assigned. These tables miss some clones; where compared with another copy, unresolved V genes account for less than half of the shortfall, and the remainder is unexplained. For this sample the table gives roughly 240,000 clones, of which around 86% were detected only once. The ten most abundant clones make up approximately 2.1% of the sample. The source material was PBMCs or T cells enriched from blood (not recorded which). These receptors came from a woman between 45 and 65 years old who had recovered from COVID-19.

This CDR3 reads CASSPRSENIQYF. The CDR3 DNA is TGTGCCAGCTCACCACGGAGTGAAAACATTCAGTACTTC. The chain recombines TRBV18 with TRBJ2-4; no firm D call. Trimming took off 1 base at V and 5 bases at J, with 6 bases between the two ends. Looked up from germline, CDR1 is KGHSH and CDR2 is LQKENI. The CDR3 has 13 residues.

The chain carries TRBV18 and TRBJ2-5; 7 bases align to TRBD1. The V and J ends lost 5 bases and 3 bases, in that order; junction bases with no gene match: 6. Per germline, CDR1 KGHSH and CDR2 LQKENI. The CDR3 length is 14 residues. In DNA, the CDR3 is TGTGCCAGCTCAGCGACAGGGACCAAAGAGACCCAGTACTTC. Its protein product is CASSATGTKETQYF. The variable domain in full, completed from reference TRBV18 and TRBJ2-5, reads NAGVMQNPRHLVRRRGQEARLRCSPMKGHSHVYWYRQLPEEGLKFMVYLQKENIIDESGMPKERFSAEFPKEGPSILRIQQVVRGDSAAYFCASSATGTKETQYFGPGTRLLVL.

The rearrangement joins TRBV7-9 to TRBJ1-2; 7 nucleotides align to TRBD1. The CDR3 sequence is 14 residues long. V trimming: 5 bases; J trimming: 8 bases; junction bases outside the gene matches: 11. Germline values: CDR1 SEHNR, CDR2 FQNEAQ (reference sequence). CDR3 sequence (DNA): TGTGCCAGCAGCCCAGGGGAAGGGGGCTGGGGCTACACCTTC. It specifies CASSPGEGGWGYTF.

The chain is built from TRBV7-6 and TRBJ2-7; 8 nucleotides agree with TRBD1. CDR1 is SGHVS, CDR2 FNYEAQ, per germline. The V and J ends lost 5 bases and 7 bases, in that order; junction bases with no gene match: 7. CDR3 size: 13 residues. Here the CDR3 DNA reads TGTGCCAGCAGCACCGGACAGGGTGGAGAGCAGTACTTC. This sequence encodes CASSTGQGGEQYF.

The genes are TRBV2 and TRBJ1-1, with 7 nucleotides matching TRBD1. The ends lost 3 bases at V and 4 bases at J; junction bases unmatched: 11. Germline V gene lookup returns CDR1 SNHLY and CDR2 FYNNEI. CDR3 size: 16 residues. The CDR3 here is CASSDRPDRAGTEAFF. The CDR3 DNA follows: TGTGCCAGCAGTGACCGTCCCGACAGGGCAGGCACTGAAGCTTTCTTT.

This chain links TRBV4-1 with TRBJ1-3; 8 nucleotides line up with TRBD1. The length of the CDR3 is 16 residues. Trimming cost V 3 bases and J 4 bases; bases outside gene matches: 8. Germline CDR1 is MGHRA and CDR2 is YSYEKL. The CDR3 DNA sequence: TGCGCCAGCAGCCACTTTCCCAGGGGGCGAGGAAACACCATATATTTT. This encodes CASSHFPRGRGNTIYF.

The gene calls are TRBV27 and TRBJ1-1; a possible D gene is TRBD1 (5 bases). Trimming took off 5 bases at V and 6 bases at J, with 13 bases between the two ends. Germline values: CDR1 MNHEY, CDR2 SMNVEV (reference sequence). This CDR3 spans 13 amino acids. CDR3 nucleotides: TGTGCCAGCAGTCCTAGGGAGGGGCCTGAAGCTTTCTTT. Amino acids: CASSPREGPEAFF.

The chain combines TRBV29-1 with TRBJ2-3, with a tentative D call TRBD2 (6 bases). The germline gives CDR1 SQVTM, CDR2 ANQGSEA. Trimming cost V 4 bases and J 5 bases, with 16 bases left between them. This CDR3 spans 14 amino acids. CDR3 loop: CSVGRDLPQDTQYF. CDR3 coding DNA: TGCAGCGTTGGGCGGGACCTTCCCCAAGATACGCAGTATTTT.

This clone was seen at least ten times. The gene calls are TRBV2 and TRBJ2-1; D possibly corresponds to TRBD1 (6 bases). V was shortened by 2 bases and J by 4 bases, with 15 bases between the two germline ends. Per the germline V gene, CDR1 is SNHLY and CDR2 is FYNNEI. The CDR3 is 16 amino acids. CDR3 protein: CASSESDRPGYNEQFF. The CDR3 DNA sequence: TGTGCCAGCAGTGAATCGGACAGACCCGGGTACAATGAGCAGTTCTTC.

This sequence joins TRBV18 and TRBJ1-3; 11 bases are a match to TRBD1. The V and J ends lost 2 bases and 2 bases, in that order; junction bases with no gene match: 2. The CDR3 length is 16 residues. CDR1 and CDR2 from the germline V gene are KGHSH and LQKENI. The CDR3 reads CASSPRGQGAGNTIYF. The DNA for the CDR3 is TGTGCCAGCTCACCAAGGGGACAGGGGGCTGGAAACACCATATATTTT. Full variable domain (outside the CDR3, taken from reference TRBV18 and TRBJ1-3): NAGVMQNPRHLVRRRGQEARLRCSPMKGHSHVYWYRQLPEEGLKFMVYLQKENIIDESGMPKERFSAEFPKEGPSILRIQQVVRGDSAAYFCASSPRGQGAGNTIYFGEGSWLTVV.

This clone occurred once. The CDR3 coding sequence is TGTGCTAGTGGTCCCGCGGGGGTGAGCAATCAGCCCCAGCATTTT. Translation gives CASGPAGVSNQPQHF. The chain carries TRBV12-5 and TRBJ1-5, with D maybe TRBD1 (5 bases). The length of the CDR3 is 15 residues. Trimming left V 5 bases short and J 1 base short, with 12 bases between. The germline V gene encodes CDR1 LGHNT and CDR2 FRNRAP.

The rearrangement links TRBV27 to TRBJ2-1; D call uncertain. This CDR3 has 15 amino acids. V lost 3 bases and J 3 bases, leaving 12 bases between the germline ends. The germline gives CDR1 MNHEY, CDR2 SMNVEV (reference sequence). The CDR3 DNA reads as TGTGCCAGCAGTTTTTCGTCACAGAGCTACAATGAGCAGTTCTTC. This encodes CASSFSSQSYNEQFF.

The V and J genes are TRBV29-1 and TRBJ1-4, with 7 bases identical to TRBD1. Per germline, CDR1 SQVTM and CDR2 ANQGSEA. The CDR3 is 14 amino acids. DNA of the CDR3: TGCAGTGCTATTCAGGGGGTTGGTAATGAAAAACTGTTTTTT. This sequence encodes CSAIQGVGNEKLFF.

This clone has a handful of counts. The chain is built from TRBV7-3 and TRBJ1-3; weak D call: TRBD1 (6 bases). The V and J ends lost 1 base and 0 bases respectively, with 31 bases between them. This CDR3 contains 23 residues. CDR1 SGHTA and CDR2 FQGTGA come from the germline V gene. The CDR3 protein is CASSLRGRSGTPNTLSSGNTIYF. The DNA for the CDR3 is TGTGCCAGCAGCTTAAGGGGACGCTCGGGGACACCGAACACACTGAGCTCTGGAAACACCATATATTTT. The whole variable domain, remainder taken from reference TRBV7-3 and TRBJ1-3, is GAGVSQTPSNKVTEKGKYVELRCDPISGHTALYWYRQSLGQGPEFLIYFQGTGAADDSGLPNDRFFAVRPEGSVSTLKIQRTERGDSAVYLCASSLRGRSGTPNTLSSGNTIYFGEGSWLTVV.

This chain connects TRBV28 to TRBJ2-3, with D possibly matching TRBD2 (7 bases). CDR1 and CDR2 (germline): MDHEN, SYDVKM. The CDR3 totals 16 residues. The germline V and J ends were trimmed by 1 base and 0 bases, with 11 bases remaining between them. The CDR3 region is CASSLFGGASTDTQYF. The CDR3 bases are TGTGCCAGCAGTTTATTTGGGGGGGCTAGCACAGATACGCAGTATTTT.

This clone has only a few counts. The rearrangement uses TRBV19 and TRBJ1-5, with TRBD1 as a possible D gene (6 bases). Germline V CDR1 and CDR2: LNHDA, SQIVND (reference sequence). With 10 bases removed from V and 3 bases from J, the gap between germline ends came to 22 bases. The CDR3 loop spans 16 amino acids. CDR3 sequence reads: CATGLSGEGANQPQHF. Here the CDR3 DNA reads TGTGCCACCGGCCTATCAGGGGAAGGTGCCAATCAGCCCCAGCATTTT.

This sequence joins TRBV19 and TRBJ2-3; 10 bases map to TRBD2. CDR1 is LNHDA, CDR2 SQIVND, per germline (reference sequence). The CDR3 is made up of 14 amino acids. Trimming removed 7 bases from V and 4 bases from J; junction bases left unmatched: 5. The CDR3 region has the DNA TGTGCCAGTAAGCGGGAGGGCCGGGCAGATACGCAGTATTTT. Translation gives CASKREGRADTQYF. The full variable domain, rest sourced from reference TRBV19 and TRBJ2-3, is DGGITQSPKYLFRKEGQNVTLSCEQNLNHDAMYWYRQDPGQGLRLIYYSQIVNDFQKGDIAEGYSVSREKKESFPLTVTSAQKNPTAFYLCASKREGRADTQYFGPGTRLTVL.

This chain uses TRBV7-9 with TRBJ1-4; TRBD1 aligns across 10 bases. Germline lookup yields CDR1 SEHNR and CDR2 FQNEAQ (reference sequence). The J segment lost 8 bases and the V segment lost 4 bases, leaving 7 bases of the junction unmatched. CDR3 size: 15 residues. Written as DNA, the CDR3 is TGTGCCAGCAGCTCCCGGGACAGGGGTCGAGAAAAACTGTTTTTT. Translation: CASSSRDRGREKLFF.

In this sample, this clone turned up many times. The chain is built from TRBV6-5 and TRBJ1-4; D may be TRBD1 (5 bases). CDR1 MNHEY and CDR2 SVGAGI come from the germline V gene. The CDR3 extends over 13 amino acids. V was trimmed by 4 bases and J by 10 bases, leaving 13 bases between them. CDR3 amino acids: CASSFTLTAKLFF. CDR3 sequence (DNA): TGTGCCAGCAGTTTCACGTTGACAGCAAAACTGTTTTTT.

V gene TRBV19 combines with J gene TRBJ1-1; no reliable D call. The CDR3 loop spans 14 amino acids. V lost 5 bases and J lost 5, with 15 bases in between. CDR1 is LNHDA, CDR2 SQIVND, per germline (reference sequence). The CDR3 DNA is TGTGCCAGTAGTGCCGTCCAGAGAGGGACTGAAGCTTTCTTT. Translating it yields CASSAVQRGTEAFF.

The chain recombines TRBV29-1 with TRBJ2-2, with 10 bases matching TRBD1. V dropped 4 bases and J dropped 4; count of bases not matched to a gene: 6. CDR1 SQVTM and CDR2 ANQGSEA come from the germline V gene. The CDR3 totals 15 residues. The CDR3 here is CSVGRTGGATGELFF. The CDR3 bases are TGCAGCGTTGGGCGGACAGGGGGGGCCACCGGGGAGCTGTTTTTT.

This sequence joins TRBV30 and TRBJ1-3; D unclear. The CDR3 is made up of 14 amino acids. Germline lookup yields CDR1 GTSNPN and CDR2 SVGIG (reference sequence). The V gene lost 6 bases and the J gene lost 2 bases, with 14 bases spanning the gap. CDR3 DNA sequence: TGTGCCTGCAGCGCCCTCCGGCCTGGAAACACCATATATTTT. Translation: CACSALRPGNTIYF.

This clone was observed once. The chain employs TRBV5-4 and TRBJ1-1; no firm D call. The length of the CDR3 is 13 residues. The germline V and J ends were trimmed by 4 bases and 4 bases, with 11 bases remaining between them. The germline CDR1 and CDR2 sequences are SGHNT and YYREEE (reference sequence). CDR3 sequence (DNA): TGTGCCAGCAGCCTGACACAGATCACTGAAGCTTTCTTT. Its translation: CASSLTQITEAFF.

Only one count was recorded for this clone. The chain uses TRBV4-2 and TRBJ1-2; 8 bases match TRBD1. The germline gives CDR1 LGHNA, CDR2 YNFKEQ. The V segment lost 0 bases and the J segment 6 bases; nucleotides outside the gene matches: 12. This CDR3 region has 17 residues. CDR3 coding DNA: TGTGCCAGCAGCCAAGATGTGGGCAGGGGGCAAGTTGATGGCTACACCTTC. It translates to CASSQDVGRGQVDGYTF.

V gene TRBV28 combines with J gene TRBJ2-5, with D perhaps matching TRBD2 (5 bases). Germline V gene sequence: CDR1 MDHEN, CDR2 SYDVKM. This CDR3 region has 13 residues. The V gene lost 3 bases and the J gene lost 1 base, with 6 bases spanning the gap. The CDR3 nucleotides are TGTGCCAGCAGTTTGGACTTCCAAGAGACCCAGTACTTC. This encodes CASSLDFQETQYF.